The source of this TCR beta chain is a study of blood T cell repertoires in COVID-19. Measured with immunoSEQ multiplex PCR; TCRdb has only the in-frame clones, and not every one. The table shows 200,000 or so clones, with about four fifths occurring only once. There are 14 residues in the CDR3. Trimming cost V 6 bases and J 4 bases, with 13 bases left between them. Germline V gene sequence: CDR1 MNHNY, CDR2 SVGAGI (reference sequence). Material: peripheral blood. The V and J genes are TRBV6-6 and TRBJ2-1; possible D gene TRBD2, 6 bases. The receptor was derived from an elderly woman with COVID-19, enrolled during active disease. The CDR3 spells CASRDPRGYNEQFF. The CDR3 DNA reads as TGTGCCAGCAGGGACCCGCGGGGATACAATGAGCAGTTCTTC.